The 13 T cell receptor beta chains below come from one sample, sequenced in a study of response to subunit inactivated influenza vaccine. TCRdb reprocessed the RT-PCR reads via MiXCR and lists one record per CDR3 protein. The sample shows hundreds of thousands of distinct CDR3 sequences, about 7.6% of them seen only once. Sequenced here: PBMCs from blood, sampled less than 30 months after vaccination. These receptors were collected from a man between 50 and 75 years old who received an inactivated influenza vaccine.

This clonotype was seen more than once but under ten times. This sequence joins TRBV20-1 and TRBJ2-4; 8 nucleotides align to TRBD2. Per germline, CDR1 DFQATT and CDR2 SNEGSKA (reference sequence). This CDR3 spans 13 amino acids. After removal of 3 bases from V and 6 bases from J, the junction contained 4 bases not matched to a gene. The CDR3: CSASAGGGNIQYF. CDR3 in DNA: TGCAGTGCTAGTGCGGGGGGCGGAAACATTCAGTACTTC.

J is TRBJ2-2 and V is TRBV11-2; D remains ambiguous. The V gene lost 2 bases and the J gene lost 5 bases, with 9 bases spanning the gap. The CDR3 is made up of 14 amino acids. CDR1 is SGHAT, CDR2 FQNNGV, per germline. CDR3 in DNA: TGTGCCAGCAGCTTAATAAGCTGGACCGGGGAGCTGTTTTTT. The encoded protein is CASSLISWTGELFF.

This clonotype has at least ten counts. This chain links TRBV5-1 with TRBJ2-3, with D perhaps given as TRBD1 or TRBD2 (5 bases each). Trimming took 0 bases from V and 3 from J, leaving 17 bases between them. Germline CDR1 is SGHRS and CDR2 is YFSETQ. The CDR3 length is 17 residues. CDR3 amino acids: CASSLGVRQSGTDTQYF. The CDR3 DNA sequence: TGCGCCAGCAGCTTGGGGGTTAGACAGTCGGGAACAGATACGCAGTATTTT.

Ten or more counts support this clonotype. V gene TRBV5-1 combines with J gene TRBJ2-1; 14 positions agree with TRBD2. This CDR3 is 15 amino acids long. CDR1 SGHRS and CDR2 YFSETQ come from the germline V gene. Trimming removed 3 bases from V and 13 bases from J; junction bases left unmatched: 9. In DNA form, the CDR3 reads TGCGCCAGCAGCTCCGGGACTAGCGGGAGTGTTAGTCAGTTCTTC. It specifies CASSSGTSGSVSQFF.

This clonotype was recorded a few times. V is TRBV27 and J is TRBJ2-7; no clear D gene. Between the trimmed V and J ends, which lost 4 bases and 0 bases, there was a span of 10 bases. Germline V gene lookup returns CDR1 MNHEY and CDR2 SMNVEV (reference sequence). The CDR3 spans 14 residues. The CDR3 spells CASSSRFSSYEQYF. CDR3 DNA sequence: TGTGCCAGCAGTTCGCGATTTAGCTCCTACGAGCAGTACTTC.

The chain links TRBV6-2 or TRBV6-3 to TRBJ1-1, with TRBD1 matching over 7 bases. The junction had 5 bases not matched to a gene; V was cut back by 6 bases and J by 1 base. Germline V gene lookup returns CDR1 MNHEY and CDR2 SVGEGT. The CDR3 totals 14 residues. In DNA form, the CDR3 reads TGTGCCAGCAGGTCCGGGACAGCGAACACTGAAGCTTTCTTT. As protein: CASRSGTANTEAFF.

The J gene is TRBJ2-6, the V gene TRBV6-1; tentatively, D is TRBD1 (5 bases). The CDR3 spans 17 residues. The germline V and J ends were trimmed by 5 bases and 2 bases, with 16 bases remaining between them. Germline CDR1 and CDR2: MNHNS and SASEGT. DNA of the CDR3: TGTGCCAGCAGTCCGCTTGGGGCAGGGACTGGGGCCAACGTCCTGACTTTC. This codes for CASSPLGAGTGANVLTF.

This chain links TRBV7-8 with TRBJ2-7; no clear D gene. The CDR3 is 15 amino acids. V was clipped by 2 bases and J by 0 bases, with 11 bases between them. The germline V gene has CDR1 SGHVS and CDR2 FQNEAQ. CDR3 sequence: CASSLSSKDSYEQYF. The DNA of the CDR3 is TGTGCCAGCAGCTTAAGCTCAAAGGACTCCTACGAGCAGTACTTC.

This clonotype was seen a handful of times. The J gene is TRBJ1-2, the V gene TRBV27, with D hard to call. The germline CDR1 and CDR2 sequences are MNHEY and SMNVEV (reference sequence). The CDR3 is 14 residues long. V lost 3 bases to trimming and J lost 8 bases, with 16 bases between them. The DNA of the CDR3 is TGTGCCAGCAGTTTTCAATACCGAAACGGGGGCTACACCTTC. Its protein product is CASSFQYRNGGYTF.

The chain couples TRBV12-3 or TRBV12-4 to TRBJ2-5; a possible D gene is TRBD2 (5 bases). Between the trimmed V and J ends, which lost 2 bases and 5 bases, there was a span of 12 bases. This CDR3 is built from 14 residues. CDR3 sequence (DNA): TGTGCCAGCAGTTTATCCGGGGTTCGGGAGACCCAGTACTTC. Translation gives CASSLSGVRETQYF.

This clonotype has a count of ten or more. The chain recombines TRBV27 with TRBJ2-7; 7 bases map to TRBD1. J lost 1 base, V lost 7 bases, and 10 bases had no gene match. CDR1 and CDR2 from the germline V gene are MNHEY and SMNVEV (reference sequence). The CDR3 is 15 residues long. CDR3 coding DNA: TGTGCCAGCACCCCCAACGGACAGGTATCCTACGAGCAGTACTTC. This encodes CASTPNGQVSYEQYF.

The chain employs TRBV19 and TRBJ1-5; D remains ambiguous. This CDR3 has 13 residues. Germline lookup yields CDR1 LNHDA and CDR2 SQIVND (reference sequence). CDR3 sequence reads: CATSVSGNQPQHF. CDR3 sequence (DNA): TGTGCTACCTCCGTGTCAGGCAATCAGCCCCAGCATTTT.

This clonotype was seen at least ten times. The chain combines TRBV3-1 with TRBJ1-2, with TRBD1 identical over 9 bases. There are 14 residues in the CDR3. J gave up 4 bases and V 4 bases, and 4 bases lay outside the gene matches. Germline CDR1 and CDR2: LGHDT and YNNKEL (reference sequence). Here the CDR3 DNA reads TGTGCCAGCAGCCCAGGACAGGGGCTCTATGGCTACACCTTC. Translation: CASSPGQGLYGYTF.